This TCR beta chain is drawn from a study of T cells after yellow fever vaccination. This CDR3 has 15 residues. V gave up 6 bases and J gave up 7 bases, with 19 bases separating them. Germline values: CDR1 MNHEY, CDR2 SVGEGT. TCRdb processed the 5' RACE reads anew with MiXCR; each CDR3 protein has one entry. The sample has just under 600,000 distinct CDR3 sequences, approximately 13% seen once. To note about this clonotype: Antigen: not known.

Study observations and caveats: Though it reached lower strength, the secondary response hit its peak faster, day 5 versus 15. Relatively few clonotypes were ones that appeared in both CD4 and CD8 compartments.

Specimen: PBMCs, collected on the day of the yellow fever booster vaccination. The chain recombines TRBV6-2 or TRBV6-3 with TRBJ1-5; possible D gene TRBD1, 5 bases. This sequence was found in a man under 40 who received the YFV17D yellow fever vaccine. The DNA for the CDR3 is TGTGCCAGCAGCCCGAGGGGTGGGACCGGCCAGCCCCAGCATTTT. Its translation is CASSPRGGTGQPQHF.